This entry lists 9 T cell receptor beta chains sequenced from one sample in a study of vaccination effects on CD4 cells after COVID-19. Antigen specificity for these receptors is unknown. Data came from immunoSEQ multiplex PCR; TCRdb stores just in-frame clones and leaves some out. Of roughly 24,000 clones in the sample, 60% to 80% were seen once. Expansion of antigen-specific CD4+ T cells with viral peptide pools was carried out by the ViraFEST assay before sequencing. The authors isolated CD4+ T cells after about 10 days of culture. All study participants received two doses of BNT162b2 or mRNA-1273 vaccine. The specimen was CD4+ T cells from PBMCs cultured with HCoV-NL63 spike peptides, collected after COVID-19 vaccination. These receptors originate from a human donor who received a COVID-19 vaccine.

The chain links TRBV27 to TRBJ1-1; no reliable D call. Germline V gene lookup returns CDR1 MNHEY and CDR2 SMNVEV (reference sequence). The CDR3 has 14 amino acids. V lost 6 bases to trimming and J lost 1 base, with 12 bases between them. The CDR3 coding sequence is TGTGCCAGCAGCTTCTTGGTTGGGAACACTGAAGCTTTCTTT. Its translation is CASSFLVGNTEAFF.

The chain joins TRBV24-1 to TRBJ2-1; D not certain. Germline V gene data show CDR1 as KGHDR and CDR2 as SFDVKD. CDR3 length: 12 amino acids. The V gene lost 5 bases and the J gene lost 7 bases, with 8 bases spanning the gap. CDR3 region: CATSVLGNEQFF. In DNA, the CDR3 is TGTGCCACCAGTGTTCTGGGGAATGAGCAGTTCTTC.

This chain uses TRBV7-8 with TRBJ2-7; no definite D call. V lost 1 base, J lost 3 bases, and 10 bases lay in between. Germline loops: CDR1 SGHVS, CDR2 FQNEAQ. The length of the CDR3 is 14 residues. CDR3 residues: CASSLGAASYEQYF. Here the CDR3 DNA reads TGTGCCAGCAGCTTAGGGGCAGCTAGCTACGAGCAGTACTTC.

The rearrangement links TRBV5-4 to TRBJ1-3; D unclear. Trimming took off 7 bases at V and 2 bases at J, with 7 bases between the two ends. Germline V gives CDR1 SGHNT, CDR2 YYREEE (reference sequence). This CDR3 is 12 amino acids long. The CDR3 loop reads CASGETGNTIYF. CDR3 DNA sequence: TGTGCCAGCGGGGAAACTGGAAACACCATATATTTT. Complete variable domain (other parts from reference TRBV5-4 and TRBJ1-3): ETGVTQSPTHLIKTRGQQVTLRCSSQSGHNTVSWYQQALGQGPQFIFQYYREEENGRGNFPPRFSGLQFPNYSSELNVNALELDDSALYLCASGETGNTIYFGEGSWLTVV.

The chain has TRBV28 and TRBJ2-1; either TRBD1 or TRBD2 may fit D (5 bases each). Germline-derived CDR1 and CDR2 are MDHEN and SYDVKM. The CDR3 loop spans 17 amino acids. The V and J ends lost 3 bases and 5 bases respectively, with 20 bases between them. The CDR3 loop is CASSFLWGKGRDNEQFF. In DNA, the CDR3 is TGTGCCAGCAGTTTCTTGTGGGGGAAGGGCAGGGACAATGAGCAGTTCTTC.

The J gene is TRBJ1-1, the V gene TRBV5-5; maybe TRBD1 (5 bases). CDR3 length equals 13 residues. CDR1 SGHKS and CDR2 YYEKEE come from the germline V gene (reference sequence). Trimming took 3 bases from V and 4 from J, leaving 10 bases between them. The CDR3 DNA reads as TGTGCCAGCAGCTGGGGGAAAGGCACTGAAGCTTTCTTT. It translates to CASSWGKGTEAFF.

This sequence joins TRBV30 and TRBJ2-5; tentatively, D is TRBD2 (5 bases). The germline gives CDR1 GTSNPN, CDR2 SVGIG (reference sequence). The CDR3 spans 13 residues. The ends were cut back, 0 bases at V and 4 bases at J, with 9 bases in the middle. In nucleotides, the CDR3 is TGTGCCTGGAGTGTACGAGGGCGAGAGACCCAGTACTTC. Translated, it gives CAWSVRGRETQYF.

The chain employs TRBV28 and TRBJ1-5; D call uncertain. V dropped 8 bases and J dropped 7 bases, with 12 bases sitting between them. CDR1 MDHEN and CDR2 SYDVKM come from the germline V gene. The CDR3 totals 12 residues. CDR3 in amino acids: CASGGGPQPQHF. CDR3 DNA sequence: TGTGCCAGCGGTGGAGGGCCCCAGCCCCAGCATTTT.

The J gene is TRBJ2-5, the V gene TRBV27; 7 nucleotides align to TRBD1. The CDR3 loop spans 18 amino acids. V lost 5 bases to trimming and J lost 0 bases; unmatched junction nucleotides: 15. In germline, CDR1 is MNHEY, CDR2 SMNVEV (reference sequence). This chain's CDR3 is CASSPKAPGQTYQETQYF. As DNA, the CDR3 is TGTGCCAGCAGTCCCAAAGCTCCGGGACAGACGTACCAAGAGACCCAGTACTTC.